These T cell receptor beta chains were read from a single sample in a study of blood T cell repertoires in COVID-19. Assay: immunoSEQ multiplex PCR; the TCRdb copy retains only in-frame clones and omits some. The data contain some 7,800 clones, roughly 86% of them singletons. Material: peripheral blood. These receptors were obtained from a woman aged 60-75 years with active COVID-19. The CDR3 runs from the conserved cysteine through the conserved F or W. D genes are given only for firm matches. Where a row states a size, it is once, few, many or the class of an expanded clone; other rows omit it.

CDR3aa	CDR3nt	abundance	v_gene	j_gene	d_gene
CASSSQGWETQYF	TGTGCCAGCAGCTCACAGGGGTGGGAGACCCAGTACTTC	once	TRBV7-6	TRBJ2-5	TRBD1
CASSAGQGVNTDTQYF	TGTGCCAGCAGTGCGGGACAGGGGGTGAACACAGATACGCAGTATTTT	-	TRBV9	TRBJ2-3	TRBD1
CASTSGGSETQYF	TGTGCCAGTACTAGCGGGGGGTCAGAGACCCAGTACTTC	-	TRBV28	TRBJ2-5	TRBD2
CASSLYGTGVNIQYF	TGTGCCAGCAGCTTGTACGGGACAGGGGTAAACATTCAGTACTTC	-	TRBV5-4	TRBJ2-4	TRBD1
CASSQIRGQNEKLFF	TGTGCCAGCAGCCAAATCAGGGGCCAAAATGAAAAACTGTTTTTT	-	TRBV3-1/TRBV3-2	TRBJ1-4	-
CASSLSPTGTGNTIYF	TGTGCCAGCAGTTTATCCCCAACAGGGACTGGAAACACCATATATTTT	-	TRBV27	TRBJ1-3	-
CASSFKGDIQYF	TGCGCCAGCAGCTTTAAGGGGGACATTCAGTACTTC	-	TRBV5-1	TRBJ2-4	-
CASSLAGTGGVPAFF	TGTGCCAGCAGCTTAGCTGGGACAGGGGGCGTCCCCGCTTTCTTT	large	TRBV7-9	TRBJ1-1	TRBD1
CASSQGQGLAKNIQYF	TGCGCCAGCAGCCAGGGACAGGGGCTGGCCAAAAACATTCAGTACTTC	-	TRBV4-3	TRBJ2-4	TRBD1
CASSLTGVAYEQYF	TGTGCCAGCTCACTTACAGGGGTAGCCTACGAGCAGTACTTC	-	TRBV18	TRBJ2-7	TRBD1
CASSLRQGTTEAFF	TGTGCCAGCAGCCTAAGACAGGGGACCACTGAAGCTTTCTTT	-	TRBV3-1/TRBV3-2	TRBJ1-1	TRBD1
CASSLMRQGHTF	TGTGCCAGCAGTCTTATGAGGCAGGGCCACACCTTC	-	TRBV28	TRBJ1-2	-
CASSLERTGRDYGYTF	TGTGCCAGCAGCTTAGAGCGGACAGGGAGAGACTATGGCTACACCTTC	-	TRBV7-6	TRBJ1-2	TRBD1
CASTRAALSYEQYF	TGTGCCAGCACGCGGGCAGCGCTCTCCTACGAGCAGTACTTC	-	TRBV6-5	TRBJ2-7	-
CASSQGSGGRNTEAFF	TGTGCCAGCAGCCAAGGATCTGGGGGGAGGAACACTGAAGCTTTCTTT	-	TRBV4-2	TRBJ1-1	-
CASSWGDNEQYF	TGCGCCAGCAGCTGGGGCGATAACGAGCAGTACTTC	-	TRBV5-1	TRBJ2-7	-
CASRRMVKGYTF	TGTGCCAGCAGGAGGATGGTGAAGGGCTACACCTTC	-	TRBV12-1	TRBJ1-2	-
CASSPPVGRSYNEQFF	TGTGCCAGCTCACCACCGGTCGGTCGCTCCTACAATGAGCAGTTCTTC	-	TRBV18	TRBJ2-1	-
CASSLALAGENEQYF	TGTGCCAGCAGCTTAGCACTAGCGGGGGAAAACGAGCAGTACTTC	-	TRBV11-2	TRBJ2-7	TRBD2
CASSLPHHGRNTEAFF	TGTGCCAGCAGTTTGCCCCACCACGGGAGGAACACTGAAGCTTTCTTT	-	TRBV28	TRBJ1-1	-
CASSTPLSGVAGYTF	TGTGCCAGCAGTACCCCACTCTCAGGGGTGGCTGGCTACACCTTC	-	TRBV28	TRBJ1-2	-
CAIRQGTDSGNTIYF	TGTGCCATCAGACAGGGGACAGATAGTGGAAACACCATATATTTT	-	TRBV10-3	TRBJ1-3	TRBD1
CASSWGQGYEQYF	TGTGCCAGCAGCTGGGGACAGGGCTACGAGCAGTACTTC	-	TRBV5-4	TRBJ2-7	TRBD1
CASSFVPGGQETQYF	TGTGCCAGCAGCTTTGTCCCCGGGGGCCAAGAGACCCAGTACTTC	-	TRBV7-2	TRBJ2-5	-
CASSPDRAVEKLFF	TGTGCCAGCAGCCCGGACAGGGCTGTGGAAAAACTGTTTTTT	-	TRBV11-2	TRBJ1-4	TRBD1
CASSEGPGQGSLGFHF	TGTGCCAGCAGTGAAGGACCGGGACAGGGATCGTTAGGGTTCCACTTT	-	TRBV6-1	TRBJ1-6	TRBD1
CASSSFDRGNYGYTF	TGTGCCAGCAGTTCTTTCGACAGGGGGAACTATGGCTACACCTTC	-	TRBV6-5	TRBJ1-2	TRBD1
CASSLRQGSYEQYF	TGTGCCAGCAGCTTACGGCAGGGATCCTACGAGCAGTACTTC	-	TRBV7-9	TRBJ2-7	-
CASSKEPDRAHEQFF	TGTGCCAGCAGCAAAGAGCCAGACAGGGCACATGAGCAGTTCTTC	-	TRBV21-1	TRBJ2-1	-
CASSPGLAAYNEQFF	TGTGCCAGCTCACCGGGACTAGCAGCTTACAATGAGCAGTTCTTC	-	TRBV18	TRBJ2-1	TRBD2
CASSVDRQGNEQFF	TGTGCCAGTAGTGTCGATCGACAGGGGAATGAGCAGTTCTTC	once	TRBV19	TRBJ2-1	TRBD1
CSVEFEVRQETQYF	TGCAGCGTTGAATTTGAGGTCCGGCAAGAGACCCAGTACTTC	once	TRBV29-1	TRBJ2-5	-
CASNVRGQNNQPQHF	TGTGCCAGTAACGTACGCGGACAGAACAATCAGCCCCAGCATTTT	-	TRBV19	TRBJ1-5	-
CASSQSQGSVEKLFF	TGTGCCAGCTCTCAGAGTCAGGGGAGTGTTGAAAAACTGTTTTTT	-	TRBV18	TRBJ1-4	-
CASSLDQGIDSPLHF	TGTGCCAGCAGCTTGGACCAGGGTATCGATTCACCCCTCCACTTT	-	TRBV5-6	TRBJ1-6	-
CASSQTGTGPNYGYTF	TGCGCCAGCAGCCAAACCGGGACAGGCCCTAACTATGGCTACACCTTC	-	TRBV4-1	TRBJ1-2	TRBD1
CASSLRLERPDTGELFF	TGTGCCAGCAGCTTGAGACTAGAGCGTCCTGACACCGGGGAGCTGTTTTTT	-	TRBV9	TRBJ2-2	-
CSAGDLSQHF	TGCAGTGCTGGAGACCTGTCCCAGCATTTT	-	TRBV20-1	TRBJ1-5	-
CATRLGDNQPQHF	TGTGCCACCAGATTAGGGGACAATCAGCCCCAGCATTTT	-	TRBV24-1	TRBJ1-5	-
CASSPYLDRYGELFF	TGTGCCAGCAGTCCCTACCTTGACAGATACGGGGAGCTGTTTTTT	-	TRBV28	TRBJ2-2	-
CARPGQGAYHNSPLHF	TGTGCCAGACCGGGACAGGGGGCGTACCATAATTCACCCCTCCACTTT	-	TRBV28	TRBJ1-6	TRBD1
CATYDRGLNQPQHF	TGTGCCACCTATGACAGGGGCCTAAATCAGCCCCAGCATTTT	-	TRBV24-1	TRBJ1-5	TRBD1
CASSTWTVSGNGYTF	TGTGCCAGCAGTACCTGGACAGTTTCCGGGAACGGCTACACCTTC	-	TRBV6-5	TRBJ1-2	-
CASSLGDTQETQYF	TGCGCCAGCAGCTTGGGGGACACCCAAGAGACCCAGTACTTC	-	TRBV5-1	TRBJ2-5	-
CASSLEQGRTQYF	TGTGCCAGCAGCTTAGAGCAGGGCAGGACCCAGTACTTC	-	TRBV7-8	TRBJ2-5	-
CASRRQGSWEQYF	TGTGCCAGCAGGAGACAGGGGTCGTGGGAGCAGTACTTC	-	TRBV6-5	TRBJ2-7	TRBD1
CASSAQGLNTEAFF	TGTGCCAGCAGCGCTCAGGGGTTGAACACTGAAGCTTTCTTT	medium-sized	TRBV11-2	TRBJ1-1	-
CASSRRQDRASYNSPLHF	TGTGCCAGCAGTAGGAGACAGGACAGGGCCTCCTATAATTCACCCCTCCACTTT	-	TRBV27	TRBJ1-6	TRBD1
CSVAVRGRSDGNTEAFF	TGCAGCGTTGCGGTCCGCGGCCGGAGTGATGGGAACACTGAAGCTTTCTTT	-	TRBV29-1	TRBJ1-1	-
CASSLGAGAFF	TGTGCCAGCAGTTTAGGGGCGGGGGCTTTCTTT	-	TRBV7-2	TRBJ1-1	-